This T cell receptor beta chain was obtained from a study of graft-versus-host responses after intestinal transplantation (dated by TCRdb to the early 2020s). The study in broad terms: The transplants that recipients received were multivisceral, liver-intestinal, or isolated intestinal. Every recipient was given anti-thymocyte globulin induction, followed by 3 to 4 years of maintenance tacrolimus and steroids. After intestinal transplantation, graft-versus-host and host-versus-graft alloreactive T cell clones in the graft, circulation and bone marrow were tracked using bulk TCR-beta CDR3 sequencing. Alloreactive clones were identified by sequencing pre-transplant mixed lymphocyte reaction products and comparing them with unstimulated pre-transplant donor and recipient T cells. A cohort of around 25 intestinal transplant recipients, including one retransplant, was enrolled, and a few patients lacking pretransplant specimens were excluded. A peak of at least 4% donor T cells among recipient peripheral blood mononuclear cells was the definition used for donor T cell macrochimerism. Samples from a few later patients were sequenced in-house on an Illumina MiSeq with MiXCR processing rather than by the commercial service.

Study-level results and caveats: High GvH to HvG T cell clonal ratios were observed in the allografts of patients with donor T cell macrochimerism. GvH clones were detected in recipient bone marrow, and some of these GvH clones were observed earlier in ileal mucosa or blood, consistent with an intestinal mucosal origin. The relatively low number and heterogeneity of intestinal transplant patients limited the conclusions. Early after transplant, declines in HvG clones were associated with peak levels of circulating GvH clones.

The CDR3 covers 15 residues, taking in both the cysteine and the phenylalanine. Just CDR3 DNA is preserved here, 45 bases in frame from base 1. V is clipped by 10 bases and J by 8 bases, and the sequence between their germline boundaries is 24 bases long. The CDR1 and CDR2 encoded by the germline V gene (reference sequence) are SEHNR and FQNEAQ. With respect to this clone: The target of this receptor is not known. Base qualities are not at hand, and no much larger clone is one base apart.

After transplant, bone marrow was aspirated from the posterior iliac crest or from another site selected by the physician. To prepare the library, the immunoSEQ multiplex PCR assay was applied. Adaptive Biotechnologies carried out high-throughput TCR-beta CDR3 sequencing of genomic DNA for most patients. In the authors' own workflow: TCR sequencing data were retrieved from Adaptive's ImmunoSEQ software for 15 to 20 patients, whereas a few other patients were processed with MiXCR and VDJtools. Because the origin of CDR3 nucleotide sequences shared between donor and recipient could not be assigned, those sequences were removed. To be classed as alloreactive, a clone needed at least 2-fold expansion over unstimulated cells and a minimum CFSE-low frequency of 0.002% (template counts) or 0.001% (read counts). A clone was considered mappable if detected in the sequenced pre-transplant spleen, lymph node, or MLR CFSE-low populations of the donor or recipient. Cumulative frequency of alloreactive clones was calculated as a percentage of all sequences weighted by copy number. TCRdb provides this immuneACCESS table in a form limited to in-frame rearrangements. Some clones are lacking; in checked studies, under half of them reflect an unresolved V gene, and why the rest are absent is not known. From that table come the V and J calls and clone size; the DNA was used to work out D and trimming. This sample lists some 69,000 clones; around 90% were detected once. In total, the top ten clones hold roughly 6.3% of the sample.

Sequenced material: bone marrow, taken 734 days after intestinal transplantation. The TCR was taken from a human patient who received an intestinal transplant, so some T cells may come from the graft donor. The chain employs TRBV7-9 and TRBJ2-1; the D gene is unclear. The sequenced DNA is TGTGCCATTCTCCACTCTCCAACGACGAACTATGAGCAGTTCTTC. Translated, this gives CAILHSPTTNYEQFF. Supplemented by the reference TRBV7-9 and TRBJ2-1 proteins around the CDR3, the complete variable domain is DTGVSQNPRHKITKRGQNVTFRCDPISEHNRLYWYRQTLGQGPEFLTYFQNEAQLEKSRLLSDRFSAERPKGSFSTLEIQRTEQGDSAMYLCAILHSPTTNYEQFFGPGTRLTVL.